Below, 8 T cell receptor beta chains from the same sample are listed, as sequenced in a study of blood T cell repertoires in COVID-19. Libraries were prepared by immunoSEQ multiplex PCR; TCRdb keeps only in-frame clonotypes and omits some of them. The table shows some 64,000 clones, with approximately 75% occurring only once. Sequenced: peripheral blood. The receptors derive from a woman in her sixties with acute or convalescent COVID-19.

The J gene is TRBJ2-7, the V gene TRBV19; 7 bases align to TRBD2. Germline V gene data show CDR1 as LNHDA and CDR2 as SQIVND (reference sequence). V shed 8 bases, J shed 6 bases, and the junction held 7 bases outside the gene matches. The CDR3 runs to 12 residues. The CDR3 region is CASCYPGGEQYF. The CDR3 DNA follows: TGTGCCAGTTGTTATCCGGGGGGCGAGCAGTACTTC.

J is TRBJ2-7 and V is TRBV20-1; TRBD1 aligns across 7 bases. CDR3 size: 11 residues. Trimming took 5 bases from V and 6 from J; bases not matched to a gene: 4. CDR1 is DFQATT and CDR2 is SNEGSKA in the germline V gene (reference sequence). CDR3 sequence: CSAVRGREQYF. CDR3 sequence (DNA): TGCAGTGCTGTAAGGGGGCGCGAGCAGTACTTC.

The genes are TRBV5-1 and TRBJ1-2; 10 nucleotides agree with TRBD1. Germline CDR1 reads SGHRS; CDR2 reads YFSETQ. The CDR3 is 14 residues long. With V trimmed by 4 bases and J by 8 bases, 8 bases remained unmatched. CDR3 nucleotide sequence: TGCGCCAGCAGCCCAGGACAGGGGGAGGAGGGCTACACCTTC. Protein: CASSPGQGEEGYTF.

The V call is TRBV19, the J call TRBJ1-5; 11 nucleotides match TRBD1. The CDR3 has 15 residues. Germline V gene sequence: CDR1 LNHDA, CDR2 SQIVND (reference sequence). The V and J ends lost 5 bases and 2 bases, in that order; junction bases with no gene match: 2. The CDR3 coding sequence is TGTGCCAGTAGTGGGACAGGGGGGGGCAATCAGCCCCAGCATTTT. This codes for CASSGTGGGNQPQHF.

This chain joins TRBV2 and TRBJ1-1; TRBD1 is a possible D gene (6 bases). Per the germline V gene, CDR1 is SNHLY and CDR2 is FYNNEI. This CDR3 spans 12 amino acids. V lost 10 bases to trimming and J lost 5 bases, with 14 bases between them. Here the CDR3 reads CAMNREGTEAFF. The CDR3 DNA follows: TGTGCCATGAACAGGGAGGGGACTGAAGCTTTCTTT.

CDR3 in DNA: TGTGCCAGCAGCTTGGTTGCAGATGGCACAGATACGCAGTATTTT. It translates to CASSLVADGTDTQYF. The rearrangement links TRBV5-8 to TRBJ2-3; D gene unclear. The CDR3 totals 15 residues. Trimming took off 0 bases at V and 1 base at J, with 9 bases between the two ends. Germline loops: CDR1 SGHTS, CDR2 YDEGEE.

CDR3 coding DNA: TGTGCCAGCAGCTTAGTCAGGGGTCATGGCTACACCTTC. It encodes CASSLVRGHGYTF. The chain links TRBV11-2 to TRBJ1-2, with D possibly being TRBD1 (6 bases). Deletions cut 1 base from V and 6 bases from J, with 9 bases between. From germline, CDR1 is SGHAT and CDR2 FQNNGV. This CDR3 spans 13 amino acids.

Here the CDR3 DNA reads TGTGCCAGCAGTTTAAATCCTAGCGGGAATGAGCAGTTCTTC. Residues: CASSLNPSGNEQFF. The chain employs TRBV27 and TRBJ2-1; 8 bases are shared with TRBD2. This CDR3 is built from 14 residues. CDR1 and CDR2 from the germline V gene are MNHEY and SMNVEV (reference sequence). Trimming took 2 bases from V and 7 from J; bases not matched to a gene: 4.